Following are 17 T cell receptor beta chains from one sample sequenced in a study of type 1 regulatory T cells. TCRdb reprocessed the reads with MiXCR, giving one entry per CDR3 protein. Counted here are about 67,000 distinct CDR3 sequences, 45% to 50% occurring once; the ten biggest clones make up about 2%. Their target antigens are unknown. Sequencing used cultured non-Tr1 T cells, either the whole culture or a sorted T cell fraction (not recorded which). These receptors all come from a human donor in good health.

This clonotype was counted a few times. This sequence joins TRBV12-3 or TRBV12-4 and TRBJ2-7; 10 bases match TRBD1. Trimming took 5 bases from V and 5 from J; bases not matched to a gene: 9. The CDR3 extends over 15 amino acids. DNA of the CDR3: TGTGCCAGCAGTCGCCGGGACAGGGGATACCACGAGCAGTACTTC. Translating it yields CASSRRDRGYHEQYF.

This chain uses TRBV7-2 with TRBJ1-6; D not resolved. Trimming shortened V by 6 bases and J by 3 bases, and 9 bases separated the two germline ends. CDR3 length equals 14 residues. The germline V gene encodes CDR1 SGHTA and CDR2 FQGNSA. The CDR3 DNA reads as TGTGCCAGCAGACTTGCCGTCTATAATTCACCCCTCCACTTT. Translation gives CASRLAVYNSPLHF.

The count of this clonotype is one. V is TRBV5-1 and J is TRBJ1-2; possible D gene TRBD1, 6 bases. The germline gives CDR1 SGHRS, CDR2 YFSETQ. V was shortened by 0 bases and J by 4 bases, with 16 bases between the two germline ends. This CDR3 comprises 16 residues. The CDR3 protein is CASSLDRPTGGYGYTF. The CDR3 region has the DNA TGCGCCAGCAGCTTGGACCGCCCGACAGGCGGCTATGGCTACACCTTC.

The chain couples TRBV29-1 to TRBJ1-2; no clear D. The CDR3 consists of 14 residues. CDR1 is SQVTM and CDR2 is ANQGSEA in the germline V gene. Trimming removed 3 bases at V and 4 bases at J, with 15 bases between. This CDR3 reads CSVESSGRIYGYTF. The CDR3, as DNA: TGCAGCGTTGAGTCCAGCGGGCGTATCTATGGCTACACCTTC. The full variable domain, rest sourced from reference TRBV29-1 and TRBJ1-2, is SAVISQKPSRDICQRGTSLTIQCQVDSQVTMMFWYRQQPGQSLTLIATANQGSEATYESGFVIDKFPISRPNLTFSTLTVSNMSPEDSSIYLCSVESSGRIYGYTFGSGTRLTVV.

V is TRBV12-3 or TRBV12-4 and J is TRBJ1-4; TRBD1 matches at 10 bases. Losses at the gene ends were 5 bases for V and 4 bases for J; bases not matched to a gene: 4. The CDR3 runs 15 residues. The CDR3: CASSGGDRGNEKLFF. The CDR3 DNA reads TGTGCCAGCAGTGGTGGGGACAGGGGTAATGAAAAACTGTTTTTT.

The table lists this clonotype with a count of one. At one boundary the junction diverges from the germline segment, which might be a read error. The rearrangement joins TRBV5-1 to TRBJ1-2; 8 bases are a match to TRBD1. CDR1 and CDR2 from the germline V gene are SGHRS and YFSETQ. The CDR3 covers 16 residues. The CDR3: CASTLEGTGRSEGYTF. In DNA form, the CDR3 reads TGCGCCAGCACCTTGGAAGGGACAGGCCGCTCGGAGGGCTACACCTTC. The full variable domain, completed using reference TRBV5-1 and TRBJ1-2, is KAGVTQTPRYLIKTRGQQVTLSCSPISGHRSVSWYQQTPGQGLQFLFEYFSETQRNKGNFPGRFSGRQFSNSRSEMNVSTLELGDSALYLCASTLEGTGRSEGYTFGSGTRLTVV.

The DNA of the CDR3 is TGTGCCAGCAGTCTTCCGGGGGAAGATACGCAGTATTTT. This translates into CASSLPGEDTQYF. The rearrangement joins TRBV6-2 or TRBV6-3 to TRBJ2-3, with D perhaps TRBD2 (6 bases). Trimming took 5 bases from V and 5 from J, leaving 11 bases between them. CDR1 and CDR2 from the germline V gene are MNHEY and SVGEGT. The CDR3 runs 13 residues.

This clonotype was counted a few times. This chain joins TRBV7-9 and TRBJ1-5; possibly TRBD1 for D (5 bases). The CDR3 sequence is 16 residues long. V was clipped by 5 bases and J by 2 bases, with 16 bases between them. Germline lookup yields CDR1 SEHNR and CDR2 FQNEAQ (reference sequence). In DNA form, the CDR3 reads TGTGCCAGCAGCCCAGGCCAGGGCTTCGGCAATCAGCCCCAGCATTTT. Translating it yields CASSPGQGFGNQPQHF.

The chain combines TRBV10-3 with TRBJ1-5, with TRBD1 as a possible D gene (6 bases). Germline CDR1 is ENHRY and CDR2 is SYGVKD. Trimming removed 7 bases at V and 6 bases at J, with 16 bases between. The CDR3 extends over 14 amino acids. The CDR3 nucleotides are TGTGCCATCAACGACGGGGGGGCACGTCAGCCCCAGCATTTT. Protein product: CAINDGGARQPQHF.

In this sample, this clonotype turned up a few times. In DNA form, the CDR3 reads TGCAGCGTGGACCACAGCGGAGATACGCAGTATTTT. Protein sequence: CSVDHSGDTQYF. The rearrangement joins TRBV29-1 to TRBJ2-3; the D gene is possibly TRBD2 (5 bases). The CDR3 is 12 amino acids. The V end was cut by 6 bases, the J end by 5 bases, with 12 bases between. Germline V gene sequence: CDR1 SQVTM, CDR2 ANQGSEA.

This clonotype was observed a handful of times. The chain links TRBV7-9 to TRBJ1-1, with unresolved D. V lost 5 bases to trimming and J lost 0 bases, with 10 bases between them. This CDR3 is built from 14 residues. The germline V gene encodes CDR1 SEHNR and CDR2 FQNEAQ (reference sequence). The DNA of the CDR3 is TGTGCCAGCAGCCCGAGGGAGGTGAACACTGAAGCTTTCTTT. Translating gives CASSPREVNTEAFF.

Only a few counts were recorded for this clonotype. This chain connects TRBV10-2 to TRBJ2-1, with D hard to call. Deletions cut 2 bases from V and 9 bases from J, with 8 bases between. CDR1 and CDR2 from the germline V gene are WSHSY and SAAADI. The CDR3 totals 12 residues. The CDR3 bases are TGCGCCAGCAGTGAGAGTGGGATTGAGCAGTTCTTC. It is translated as CASSESGIEQFF.

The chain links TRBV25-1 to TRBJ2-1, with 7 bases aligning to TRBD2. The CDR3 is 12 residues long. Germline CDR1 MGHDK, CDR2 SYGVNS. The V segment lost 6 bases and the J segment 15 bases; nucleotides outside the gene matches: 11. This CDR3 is CASRTPAGERFF. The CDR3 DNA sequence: TGTGCCAGCAGAACGCCGGCGGGGGAGAGGTTCTTC.

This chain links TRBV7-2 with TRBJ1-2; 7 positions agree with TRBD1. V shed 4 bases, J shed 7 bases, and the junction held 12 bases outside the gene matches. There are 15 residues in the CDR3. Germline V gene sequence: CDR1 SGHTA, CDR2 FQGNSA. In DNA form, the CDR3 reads TGTGCCAGCAGCTGGCAAGGGGGCGCATCGATTGGCTACACCTTC. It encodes CASSWQGGASIGYTF.

The CDR3 protein is CASSLEASNYGYTF. As DNA, the CDR3 is TGCGCCAGCAGCTTGGAGGCTTCCAACTATGGCTACACCTTC. The rearrangement uses TRBV5-1 and TRBJ1-2; D uncertain. CDR3 length: 14 residues. The V end was cut by 0 bases, the J end by 2 bases, with 8 bases between. Germline assignment: CDR1 SGHRS and CDR2 YFSETQ. Together with reference TRBV5-1 and TRBJ1-2, the CDR3 gives the full variable domain: KAGVTQTPRYLIKTRGQQVTLSCSPISGHRSVSWYQQTPGQGLQFLFEYFSETQRNKGNFPGRFSGRQFSNSRSEMNVSTLELGDSALYLCASSLEASNYGYTFGSGTRLTVV.

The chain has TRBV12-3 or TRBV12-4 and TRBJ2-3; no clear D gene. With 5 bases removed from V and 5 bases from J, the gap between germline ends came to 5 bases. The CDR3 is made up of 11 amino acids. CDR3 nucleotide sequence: TGTGCCAGCAGTGCACTAGATACGCAGTATTTT. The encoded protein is CASSALDTQYF.

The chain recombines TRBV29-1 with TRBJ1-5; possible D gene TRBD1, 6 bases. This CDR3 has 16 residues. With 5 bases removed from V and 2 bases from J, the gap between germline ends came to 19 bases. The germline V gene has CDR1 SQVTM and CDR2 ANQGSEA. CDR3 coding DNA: TGCAGCGTTCAGGACAGTGGGGTTTTGGGCAATCAGCCCCAGCATTTT. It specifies CSVQDSGVLGNQPQHF.